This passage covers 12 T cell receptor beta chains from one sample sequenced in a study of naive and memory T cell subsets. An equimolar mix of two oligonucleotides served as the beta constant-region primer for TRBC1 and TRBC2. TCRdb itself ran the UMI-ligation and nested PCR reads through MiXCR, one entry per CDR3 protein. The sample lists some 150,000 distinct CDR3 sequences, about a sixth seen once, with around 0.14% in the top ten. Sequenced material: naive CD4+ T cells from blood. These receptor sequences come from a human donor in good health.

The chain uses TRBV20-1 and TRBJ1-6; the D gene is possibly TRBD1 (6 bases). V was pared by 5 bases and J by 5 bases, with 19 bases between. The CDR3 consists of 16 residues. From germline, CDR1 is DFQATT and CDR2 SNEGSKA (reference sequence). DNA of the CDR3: TGCAGTGCTCCCCCCGGGACACCCCTAAATAATTCACCCCTCCACTTT. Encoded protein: CSAPPGTPLNNSPLHF.

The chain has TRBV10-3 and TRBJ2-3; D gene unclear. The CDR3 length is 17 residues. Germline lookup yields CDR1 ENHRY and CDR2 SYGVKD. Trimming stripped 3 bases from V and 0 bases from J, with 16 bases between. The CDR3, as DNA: TGTGCCATCAGTGATGGGTACATCTCGGCTAGCACAGATACGCAGTATTTT. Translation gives CAISDGYISASTDTQYF.

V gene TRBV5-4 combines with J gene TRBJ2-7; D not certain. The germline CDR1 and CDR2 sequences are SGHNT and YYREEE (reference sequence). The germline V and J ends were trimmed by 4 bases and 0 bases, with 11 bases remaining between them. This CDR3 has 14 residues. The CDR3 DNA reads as TGTGCCAGCAGCCCGACTTCACGCTCCTACGAGCAGTACTTC. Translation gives CASSPTSRSYEQYF.

Written as DNA, the CDR3 is TGTGCCAGCTCACCACCTTTAAGGGACAGGGATGCTTTCTTT. Amino acid sequence: CASSPPLRDRDAFF. The rearrangement links TRBV18 to TRBJ1-1; 9 nucleotides align to TRBD1. The junction had 7 bases not matched to a gene; V was cut back by 0 bases and J by 11 bases. Germline V CDR1 and CDR2: KGHSH, LQKENI. This CDR3 is 14 amino acids long.

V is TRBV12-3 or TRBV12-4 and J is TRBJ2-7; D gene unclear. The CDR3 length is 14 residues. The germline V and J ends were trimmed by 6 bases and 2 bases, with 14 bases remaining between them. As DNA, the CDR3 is TGTGCCAGCAGCCCCCCAGCGAGAACCTACGAGCAGTACTTC. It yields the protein CASSPPARTYEQYF.

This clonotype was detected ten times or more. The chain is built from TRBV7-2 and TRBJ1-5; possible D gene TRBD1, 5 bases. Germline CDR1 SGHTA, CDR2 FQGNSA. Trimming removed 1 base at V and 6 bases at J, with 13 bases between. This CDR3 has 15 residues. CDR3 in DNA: TGTGCCAGCAGCTTAGAGTCCGGGGGAATTCAGCCCCAGCATTTT. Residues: CASSLESGGIQPQHF.

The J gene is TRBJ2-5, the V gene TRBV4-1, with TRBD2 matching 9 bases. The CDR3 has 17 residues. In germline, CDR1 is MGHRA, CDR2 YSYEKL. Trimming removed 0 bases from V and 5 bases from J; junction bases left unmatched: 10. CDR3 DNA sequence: TGCGCCAGCAGCCAAGAACCGGCGGGAGGGCCACGTGAGACCCAGTACTTC. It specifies CASSQEPAGGPRETQYF.

CDR3 nucleotides: TGTGCCAGCACCGTATTAGACGGGAGGGGGACTATTAACACCGGGGAGCTGTTTTTT. As protein: CASTVLDGRGTINTGELFF. V is TRBV28 and J is TRBJ2-2; 8 nucleotides match TRBD2. The CDR3 has 19 residues. Per the germline V gene, CDR1 is MDHEN and CDR2 is SYDVKM. Trimming at V came to 7 bases and at J to 2 bases, leaving 18 bases not matched to a gene.

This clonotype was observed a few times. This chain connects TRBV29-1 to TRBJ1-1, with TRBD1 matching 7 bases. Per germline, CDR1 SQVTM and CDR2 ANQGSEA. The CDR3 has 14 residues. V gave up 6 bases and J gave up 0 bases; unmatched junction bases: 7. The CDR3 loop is CSVLRTGLNTEAFF. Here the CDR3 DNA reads TGCAGCGTACTCCGGACAGGATTGAACACTGAAGCTTTCTTT.

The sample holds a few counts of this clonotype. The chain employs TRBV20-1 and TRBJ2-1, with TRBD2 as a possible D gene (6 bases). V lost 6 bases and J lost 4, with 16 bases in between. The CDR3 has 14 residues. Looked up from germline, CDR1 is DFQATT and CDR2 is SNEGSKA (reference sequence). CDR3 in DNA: TGCAGTGCCCCCCACCCACGGGAGTACAATGAGCAGTTCTTC. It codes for CSAPHPREYNEQFF.

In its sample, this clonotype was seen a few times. This chain's CDR3 is CASSGVGGSYEQYF. The CDR3 DNA is TGTGCCAGCAGCGGAGTAGGAGGCTCCTACGAGCAGTACTTC. V and J are TRBV7-2 and TRBJ2-7; a possible D gene is TRBD2 (5 bases). Trimming took 5 bases from V and 0 from J, leaving 11 bases between them. This CDR3 has 14 amino acids. CDR1 and CDR2 from the germline V gene are SGHTA and FQGNSA.

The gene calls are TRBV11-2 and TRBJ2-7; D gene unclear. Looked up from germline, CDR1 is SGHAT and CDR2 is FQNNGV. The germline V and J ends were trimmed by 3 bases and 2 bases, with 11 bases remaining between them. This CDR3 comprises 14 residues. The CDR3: CASSFRQRAYEQYF. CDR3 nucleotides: TGTGCCAGCAGCTTTCGGCAGAGAGCCTACGAGCAGTACTTC.